One sample yielded the 18 T cell receptor beta chains listed below, sequenced in a study of cytomegalovirus exposure and HLA in healthy donors. The study ran its PCR with 60 Vbeta and 13 Jbeta primers. Method: immunoSEQ multiplex PCR; TCRdb's copy keeps in-frame clones and lacks some. The table lists 180,000 or so clones, 65% to 80% of them singletons. The sample was PBMCs. These receptors were obtained from a young woman in good health and CMV-seropositive.

In the case of this clone: Distinct nucleotide sequences in the sample also encode this CDR3. The chain carries TRBV11-2 and TRBJ2-1; 10 bases are a match to TRBD1. V trimming: 2 bases; J trimming: 6 bases; junction bases outside the gene matches: 1. The CDR3 consists of 14 residues. CDR1 is SGHAT and CDR2 is FQNNGV in the germline V gene. The CDR3 sequence is CASSLRTGGNEQFF. The CDR3 DNA sequence: TGTGCCAGCAGCTTAAGGACAGGGGGCAATGAGCAGTTCTTC.

The chain carries TRBV10-3 and TRBJ1-1, with 7 bases lining up with TRBD1. After removal of 7 bases from V and 5 bases from J, the junction contained 16 bases not matched to a gene. The CDR3 length is 16 residues. Per germline, CDR1 ENHRY and CDR2 SYGVKD. CDR3: CAITNRGEWGRTEAFF. The CDR3 DNA sequence: TGTGCCATCACCAACAGGGGTGAGTGGGGTCGGACTGAAGCTTTCTTT.

The chain couples TRBV19 to TRBJ2-5; D might be TRBD2 (5 bases). V was pared by 3 bases and J by 0 bases, with 17 bases between. The germline gives CDR1 LNHDA, CDR2 SQIVND (reference sequence). The CDR3 covers 17 residues. The CDR3 loop reads CASSIGSFGENQETQYF. The CDR3 DNA is TGTGCCAGTAGTATCGGCTCGTTTGGGGAGAACCAAGAGACCCAGTACTTC. The full variable domain, rest sourced from reference TRBV19 and TRBJ2-5, is DGGITQSPKYLFRKEGQNVTLSCEQNLNHDAMYWYRQDPGQGLRLIYYSQIVNDFQKGDIAEGYSVSREKKESFPLTVTSAQKNPTAFYLCASSIGSFGENQETQYFGPGTRLLVL.

This chain connects TRBV7-7 to TRBJ1-4; perhaps TRBD1 as D (6 bases). With 3 bases removed from V and 6 bases from J, the gap between germline ends came to 8 bases. Germline lookup yields CDR1 SSHAT and CDR2 FNYEAQ (reference sequence). The CDR3 totals 13 residues. The DNA for the CDR3 is TGTGCCAGCAGCTTGAACAGGGATGAAAAACTGTTTTTT. Amino acids: CASSLNRDEKLFF.

The chain joins TRBV5-1 to TRBJ1-1; D call uncertain. The germline V gene has CDR1 SGHRS and CDR2 YFSETQ. The CDR3 totals 13 residues. The V end lost 0 bases, the J end lost 5 bases, and 8 bases lay between the germline ends. For the CDR3, the DNA is TGCGCCAGCAGCTTGGCCTTCCTGACTGAAGCTTTCTTT. Translated, it gives CASSLAFLTEAFF.

The chain recombines TRBV7-9 with TRBJ1-4, with TRBD1 matching over 8 bases. The germline gives CDR1 SEHNR, CDR2 FQNEAQ (reference sequence). The CDR3 sequence is 14 residues long. The ends lost 8 bases at V and 5 bases at J; junction bases unmatched: 7. This CDR3 is CASLRTGWNEKLFF. The CDR3 nucleotides are TGTGCCAGCCTTAGGACAGGGTGGAATGAAAAACTGTTTTTT.

This clone occurred a few times. J is TRBJ2-1 and V is TRBV6-1, with TRBD1 matching 8 bases. CDR1 and CDR2 (germline): MNHNS, SASEGT. The length of the CDR3 is 14 residues. Unmatched junction bases numbered 3, after V lost 7 bases and J lost 1 base. CDR3 nucleotide sequence: TGTGCCAGCATACAGGGGGGATCCTACAATGAGCAGTTCTTC. Protein product: CASIQGGSYNEQFF.

This clone was seen a single time. The chain combines TRBV4-1 with TRBJ2-5, with 11 bases fitting TRBD2. Germline V gives CDR1 MGHRA, CDR2 YSYEKL. The CDR3 has 16 residues. The J segment lost 7 bases and the V segment lost 1 base, leaving 8 bases of the junction unmatched. CDR3 nucleotide sequence: TGCGCCAGCAGCCAAGTAGCGGGGGGGGATCGTATGACCCAGTACTTC. Its protein is CASSQVAGGDRMTQYF.

The chain employs TRBV19 and TRBJ2-7; D is uncertain. V was pared by 1 base and J by 6 bases, with 13 bases between. CDR1 and CDR2 (germline): LNHDA, SQIVND (reference sequence). CDR3 length: 14 residues. The CDR3 region is CASSIVGSPSEQYF. In DNA form, the CDR3 reads TGTGCCAGTAGTATAGTGGGCTCCCCGTCCGAGCAGTACTTC.

This clone has just a few counts. The chain links TRBV29-1 to TRBJ2-3; D is possibly TRBD1 (5 bases). Looked up from germline, CDR1 is SQVTM and CDR2 is ANQGSEA. This CDR3 comprises 13 residues. V shed 8 bases and J shed 7 bases, with 19 bases lying between them. The CDR3 reads CSLSRQGRNTQYF. The DNA of the CDR3 is TGCAGCCTCTCCCGGCAGGGTAGGAATACGCAGTATTTT.

The genes are TRBV10-1 and TRBJ2-7; 7 nucleotides match TRBD2. The CDR3 extends over 14 amino acids. The junction had 8 bases not matched to a gene; V was cut back by 4 bases and J by 5 bases. Germline CDR1 and CDR2: WNHNN and SYGVQD (reference sequence). Here the CDR3 DNA reads TGCGCCAGCAGTGTGGCTACTAGCGTCGACGAGCAGTACTTC. Translation gives CASSVATSVDEQYF.

This clone was counted a few times. As DNA, the CDR3 is TGTGCCAGCAGCCACGACAGGGGAGGCCTTAGAAATCAGCCCCAGCATTTT. The encoded protein is CASSHDRGGLRNQPQHF. This chain joins TRBV7-9 and TRBJ1-5; TRBD1 aligns across 8 bases. V trimming: 5 bases; J trimming: 4 bases; junction bases outside the gene matches: 13. There are 17 residues in the CDR3. CDR1 SEHNR and CDR2 FQNEAQ come from the germline V gene (reference sequence).

CDR3 in DNA: TGTGCCAGCAGTCCAACGGGACAGGGGGCAAAGACCCAGTACTTC. This translates into CASSPTGQGAKTQYF. The V gene is TRBV28, the J gene TRBJ2-5; TRBD1 agrees at 12 bases. This CDR3 is 15 amino acids long. The V segment lost 5 bases and the J segment 6 bases; nucleotides outside the gene matches: 7. The germline CDR1 and CDR2 sequences are MDHEN and SYDVKM.

The CDR3 coding sequence is TGCGCCAGCAGCTTGGCCGGGGGCTATGGCTACACCTTC. Translating it yields CASSLAGGYGYTF. The chain uses TRBV5-1 and TRBJ1-2; D may be TRBD1 (5 bases). With 0 bases removed from V and 4 bases from J, the gap between germline ends came to 7 bases. Looked up from germline, CDR1 is SGHRS and CDR2 is YFSETQ. The CDR3 spans 13 residues.

The chain is built from TRBV5-4 and TRBJ2-7; no definite D call. Germline CDR1 SGHNT, CDR2 YYREEE (reference sequence). Deletions cut 4 bases from V and 1 base from J, with 15 bases between. The CDR3 is 15 residues long. The CDR3 sequence: CASSARLVPSYEQYF. CDR3 bases: TGTGCCAGCAGCGCCCGACTGGTCCCTTCCTACGAGCAGTACTTC.

This chain links TRBV7-2 with TRBJ2-7, with D tentatively TRBD2 (7 bases). V lost 1 base and J lost 2, with 12 bases in between. The CDR3 sequence is 15 residues long. The germline gives CDR1 SGHTA, CDR2 FQGNSA. The CDR3 DNA reads as TGTGCCAGCAGCTTAGTAGGAGGGGGGGCCTACGAGCAGTACTTC. Translated, it gives CASSLVGGGAYEQYF. The full variable domain, in which reference TRBV7-2 and TRBJ2-7 provide the parts outside the CDR3, is GAGVSQSPSNKVTEKGKDVELRCDPISGHTALYWYRQSLGQGLEFLIYFQGNSAPDKSGLPSDRFSAERTGGSVSTLTIQRTQQEDSAVYLCASSLVGGGAYEQYFGPGTRLTVT.

The gene calls are TRBV6-5 and TRBJ1-1; D is uncertain. Trimming shortened V by 2 bases and J by 5 bases, and 12 bases separated the two germline ends. The CDR3 has 14 residues. In germline, CDR1 is MNHEY, CDR2 SVGAGI. CDR3 amino acids: CASSYRTGRTEAFF. CDR3 DNA: TGTGCCAGCAGTTACCGGACTGGGCGAACTGAAGCTTTCTTT.

This rearrangement joins TRBV5-6 to TRBJ2-5; 9 bases fit TRBD1. V shed 4 bases, J shed 2 bases, and the junction held 6 bases outside the gene matches. Germline V gives CDR1 SGHDT, CDR2 YYEEEE. The CDR3 runs to 15 residues. The DNA of the CDR3 is TGTGCCAGCAGCCCCTCACAGGGGGCTCAAGAGACCCAGTACTTC. Its translation is CASSPSQGAQETQYF.